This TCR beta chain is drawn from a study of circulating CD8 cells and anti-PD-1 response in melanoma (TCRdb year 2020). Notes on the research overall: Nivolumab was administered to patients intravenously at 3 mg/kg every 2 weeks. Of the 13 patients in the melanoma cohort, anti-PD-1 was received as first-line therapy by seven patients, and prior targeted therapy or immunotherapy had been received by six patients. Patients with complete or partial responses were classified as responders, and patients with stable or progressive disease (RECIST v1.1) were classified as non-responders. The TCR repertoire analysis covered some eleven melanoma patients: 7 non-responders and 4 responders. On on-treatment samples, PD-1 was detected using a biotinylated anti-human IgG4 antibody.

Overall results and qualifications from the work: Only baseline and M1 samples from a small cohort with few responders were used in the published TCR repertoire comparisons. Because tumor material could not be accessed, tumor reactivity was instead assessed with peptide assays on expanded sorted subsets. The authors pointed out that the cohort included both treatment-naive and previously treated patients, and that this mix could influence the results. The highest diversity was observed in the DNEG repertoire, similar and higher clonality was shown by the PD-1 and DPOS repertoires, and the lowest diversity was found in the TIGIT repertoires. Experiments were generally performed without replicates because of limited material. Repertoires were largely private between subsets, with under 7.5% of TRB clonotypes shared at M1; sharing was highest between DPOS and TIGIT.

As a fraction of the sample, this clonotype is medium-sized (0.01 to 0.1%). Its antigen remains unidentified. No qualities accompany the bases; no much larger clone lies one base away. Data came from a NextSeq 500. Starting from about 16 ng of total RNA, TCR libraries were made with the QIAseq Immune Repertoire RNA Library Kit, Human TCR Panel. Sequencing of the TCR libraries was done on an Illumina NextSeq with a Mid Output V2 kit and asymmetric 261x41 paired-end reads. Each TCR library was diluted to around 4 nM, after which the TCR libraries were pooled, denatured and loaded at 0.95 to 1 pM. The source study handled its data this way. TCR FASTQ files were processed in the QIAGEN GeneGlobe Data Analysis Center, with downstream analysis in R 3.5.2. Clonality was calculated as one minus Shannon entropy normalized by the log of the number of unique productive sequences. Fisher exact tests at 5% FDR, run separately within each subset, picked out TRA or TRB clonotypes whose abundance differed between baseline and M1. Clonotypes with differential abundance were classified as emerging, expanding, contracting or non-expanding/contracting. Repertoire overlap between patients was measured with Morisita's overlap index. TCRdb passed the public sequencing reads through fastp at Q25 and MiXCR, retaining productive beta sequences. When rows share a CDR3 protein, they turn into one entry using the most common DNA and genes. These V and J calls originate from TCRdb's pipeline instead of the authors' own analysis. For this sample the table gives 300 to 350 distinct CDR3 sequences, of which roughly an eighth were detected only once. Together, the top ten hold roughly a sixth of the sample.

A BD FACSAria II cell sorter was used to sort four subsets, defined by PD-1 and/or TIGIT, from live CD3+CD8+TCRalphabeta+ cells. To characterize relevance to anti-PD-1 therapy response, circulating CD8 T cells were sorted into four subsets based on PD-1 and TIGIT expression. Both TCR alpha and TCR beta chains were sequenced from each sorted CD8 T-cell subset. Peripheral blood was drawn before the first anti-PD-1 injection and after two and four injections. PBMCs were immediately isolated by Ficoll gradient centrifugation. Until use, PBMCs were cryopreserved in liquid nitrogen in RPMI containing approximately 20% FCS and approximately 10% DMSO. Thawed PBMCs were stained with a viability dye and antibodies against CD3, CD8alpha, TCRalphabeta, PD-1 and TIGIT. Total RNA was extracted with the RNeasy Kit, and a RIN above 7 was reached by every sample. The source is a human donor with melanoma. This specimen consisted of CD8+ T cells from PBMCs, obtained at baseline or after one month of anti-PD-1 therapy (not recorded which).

The CDR3 sequence is CASSLTRGGGDEQFF. The nucleotides are TGTGCCAGCAGCTTAACCAGGGGCGGTGGCGATGAGCAGTTCTTC. The sequence is built from TRBV7-9 and TRBJ2-1; TRBD1 is possibly the D segment (6 matching bases). The CDR3 sequence holds 15 residues, the cysteine and phenylalanine included. The sequence is cut down to CDR3 DNA, 45 bases in frame from base 1. The CDR1 and CDR2 encoded by the germline V gene (reference sequence) are SEHNR and FQNEAQ. V drops 2 bases and J drops 8 bases, leaving 16 bases in between.